This T cell receptor (beta chain) was found in a study of blood T cell repertoires in COVID-19. Germline V lookup: CDR1 SGHVS, CDR2 FQNEAQ. The V end lost 1 base, the J end lost 6 bases, and 12 bases lay between the germline ends. This CDR3 has 15 amino acids. Measured with immunoSEQ multiplex PCR; TCRdb has only the in-frame clones, and not every one. Found here are 200,000 to 300,000 clones, approximately 90% of them singletons; the top ten hold 3.5% to 4.5%. This chain connects TRBV7-8 to TRBJ2-2; TRBD2 is a possible D gene (5 bases). This TCR was recovered from a woman in her forties with acute or convalescent COVID-19. Sequencing was carried out using peripheral blood. The CDR3 DNA sequence: TGTGCCAGCAGCTTAGATGACGGGGTATCCGGGGAGCTGTTTTTT. Amino acids: CASSLDDGVSGELFF.